The 18 T cell receptor beta chains presented below share a single source sample, sequenced in a study of blood T cell repertoires in COVID-19 (dated by TCRdb to between 2020 and 2021). Receptor libraries were prepared by the immunoSEQ multiplex PCR assay. TCRdb took over this immuneACCESS table, retaining in-frame rearrangements with V and J assigned. Such tables are incomplete; in checked studies, under half of the missing clones stem from an unresolved V gene, and the remainder is unexplained. Here the sample has 120,000 or so clones; roughly 88% occur a single time. Of the sample, approximately 1% is held by the ten largest clones. The sequenced sample consisted of peripheral blood. The source is a woman older than 75 with acute or convalescent COVID-19.

The rearrangement uses TRBV7-2 and TRBJ2-3; 7 bases map to TRBD2. With 0 bases clipped from V and 6 bases from J, the junction kept 3 bases outside the gene matches. The CDR3 runs to 14 residues. Germline V gives CDR1 SGHTA, CDR2 FQGNSA. The CDR3 loop is CASSLAFGRDTQYF. The CDR3 nucleotides read TGTGCCAGCAGCTTAGCGTTCGGGAGGGATACGCAGTATTTT.

The rearrangement joins TRBV28 to TRBJ2-2; 7 nucleotides line up with TRBD1. Germline assignment: CDR1 MDHEN and CDR2 SYDVKM. Trimming at V came to 5 bases and at J to 4 bases, leaving 4 bases not matched to a gene. The CDR3 sequence is 14 residues long. The CDR3 DNA reads as TGTGCCAGCAGTATGACAGGGCGCACCGGGGAGCTGTTTTTT. The encoded protein is CASSMTGRTGELFF. The full variable domain, completed using reference TRBV28 and TRBJ2-2, is DVKVTQSSRYLVKRTGEKVFLECVQDMDHENMFWYRQDPGLGLRLIYFSYDVKMKEKGDIPEGYSVSREKKERFSLILESASTNQTSMYLCASSMTGRTGELFFGEGSRLTVL.

The V call is TRBV7-8, the J call TRBJ1-1; D unresolved. From germline, CDR1 is SGHVS and CDR2 FQNEAQ. The V gene lost 5 bases and the J gene lost 6 bases, with 19 bases spanning the gap. The CDR3 runs 15 residues. In nucleotides, the CDR3 is TGTGCCAGCAGCGATAGTCGGTATGTTGAGGCTGAAGCTTTCTTT. It is translated as CASSDSRYVEAEAFF. The full variable domain, rest sourced from reference TRBV7-8 and TRBJ1-1, is GAGVSQSPRYKVAKRGQDVALRCDPISGHVSLFWYQQALGQGPEFLTYFQNEAQLDKSGLPSDRFFAERPEGSVSTLKIQRTQQEDSAVYLCASSDSRYVEAEAFFGQGTRLTVV.

This clone was detected once. The chain links TRBV27 to TRBJ2-3; D possibly corresponds to TRBD1 (5 bases). This CDR3 is built from 12 residues. Per the germline V gene, CDR1 is MNHEY and CDR2 is SMNVEV (reference sequence). The germline V and J ends were trimmed by 6 bases and 2 bases, with 6 bases remaining between them. CDR3 nucleotide sequence: TGTGCCAGCAGGACAGCCACAGATACGCAGTATTTT. It encodes CASRTATDTQYF.

V is TRBV5-1 and J is TRBJ1-5; TRBD1 matches 9 bases. This CDR3 spans 15 amino acids. Germline CDR1 is SGHRS and CDR2 is YFSETQ. With V trimmed by 3 bases and J by 3 bases, 4 bases remained unmatched. The CDR3 sequence is CASSSQGAYNQPQHF. In DNA, the CDR3 is TGCGCCAGCAGCTCACAGGGGGCATACAATCAGCCCCAGCATTTT. The complete variable domain, with remaining parts taken from reference TRBV5-1 and TRBJ1-5, reads KAGVTQTPRYLIKTRGQQVTLSCSPISGHRSVSWYQQTPGQGLQFLFEYFSETQRNKGNFPGRFSGRQFSNSRSEMNVSTLELGDSALYLCASSSQGAYNQPQHFGDGTRLSIL.

This clone was seen once. This chain connects TRBV18 to TRBJ2-1, with TRBD1 as a possible D gene (6 bases). The CDR3 has 13 amino acids. Germline V gene sequence: CDR1 KGHSH, CDR2 LQKENI. V was cut by 2 bases and J by 6 bases, with 8 bases left in between. The CDR3 loop is CASSPGTLNEQFF. CDR3 nucleotides: TGTGCCAGCTCACCAGGGACACTCAATGAGCAGTTCTTC.

The chain links TRBV19 to TRBJ2-3, with a tentative D call TRBD1 (6 bases). V dropped 3 bases and J dropped 0 bases, with 10 bases sitting between them. This CDR3 is 15 amino acids long. Germline assignment: CDR1 LNHDA and CDR2 SQIVND (reference sequence). CDR3 DNA: TGTGCCAGTAGTATTCAGGGGCGCAGCACAGATACGCAGTATTTT. This translates into CASSIQGRSTDTQYF.

The gene calls are TRBV18 and TRBJ1-2, with TRBD1 as a possible D gene (5 bases). Between the trimmed V and J ends, which lost 1 base and 3 bases, there was a span of 12 bases. The germline V gene has CDR1 KGHSH and CDR2 LQKENI. The CDR3 has 15 residues. The CDR3 loop reads CASSPQTGTDYGYTF. CDR3 bases: TGTGCCAGCTCACCACAAACCGGGACTGACTATGGCTACACCTTC.

The chain uses TRBV7-9 and TRBJ2-2; tentatively, D is TRBD2 (5 bases). Germline V gene data show CDR1 as SEHNR and CDR2 as FQNEAQ (reference sequence). This CDR3 spans 17 amino acids. V was pared by 5 bases and J by 5 bases, with 21 bases between. The CDR3 region has the DNA TGTGCCAGCAGCCCGCAATTAGATTCGAGGGTAACCGGGGAGCTGTTTTTT. It yields the protein CASSPQLDSRVTGELFF. Based on the CDR3 plus reference TRBV7-9 and TRBJ2-2, the full variable domain is DTGVSQNPRHKITKRGQNVTFRCDPISEHNRLYWYRQTLGQGPEFLTYFQNEAQLEKSRLLSDRFSAERPKGSFSTLEIQRTEQGDSAMYLCASSPQLDSRVTGELFFGEGSRLTVL.

The J gene is TRBJ2-2, the V gene TRBV2, with 8 positions matching TRBD1. V shed 8 bases, J shed 4 bases, and the junction held 9 bases outside the gene matches. The CDR3 covers 15 residues. The germline V gene encodes CDR1 SNHLY and CDR2 FYNNEI. Here the CDR3 reads CASSSGGRATGELFF. In DNA, the CDR3 is TGTGCCAGCTCATCAGGGGGCCGGGCCACCGGGGAGCTGTTTTTT.

The V gene is TRBV3-1 (or the pseudogene TRBV3-2), the J gene TRBJ1-1; D may be TRBD1 (5 bases). Germline assignment: CDR1 LGHDT and CDR2 YNNKEL (reference sequence). The CDR3 sequence is 13 residues long. Trimming stripped 4 bases from V and 1 base from J, with 7 bases between. CDR3 in DNA: TGTGCCAGCAGCCTGACAGCGAACACTGAAGCTTTCTTT. Protein sequence: CASSLTANTEAFF.

The gene calls are TRBV10-3 and TRBJ1-1; TRBD1 matches at 9 bases. J was trimmed by 4 bases and V by 4 bases; bases with no gene match: 4. Germline V lookup: CDR1 ENHRY, CDR2 SYGVKD. The CDR3 spans 14 residues. The CDR3: CAISGGQGFTEAFF. The CDR3 DNA follows: TGTGCCATCAGTGGCGGACAGGGGTTCACTGAAGCTTTCTTT.

The sample holds a few counts of this clone. V is TRBV2 and J is TRBJ2-2; no clear D. Germline values: CDR1 SNHLY, CDR2 FYNNEI. The CDR3 covers 14 residues. Between the trimmed V and J ends, which lost 2 bases and 3 bases, there was a span of 7 bases. This CDR3 is CASSEIADTGELFF. In DNA form, the CDR3 reads TGTGCCAGCAGTGAAATCGCGGACACCGGGGAGCTGTTTTTT.

This chain links TRBV6-5 with TRBJ2-7, with D maybe TRBD1 (6 bases). CDR3 length: 13 residues. The V and J ends lost 1 base and 5 bases respectively, with 9 bases between them. Germline V gives CDR1 MNHEY, CDR2 SVGAGI. CDR3: CASSYLTGNEQYF. The CDR3 DNA reads TGTGCCAGCAGTTACTTAACAGGGAACGAGCAGTACTTC.

The chain has TRBV7-2 and TRBJ1-1; 7 bases are a match to TRBD1. The germline V gene has CDR1 SGHTA and CDR2 FQGNSA. Trimming at V came to 5 bases and at J to 4 bases, leaving 7 bases not matched to a gene. This CDR3 spans 14 amino acids. DNA for the CDR3: TGTGCCAGCAGCACACAACAGGGGAGCACTGAAGCTTTCTTT. As protein: CASSTQQGSTEAFF. Combining the CDR3 with reference TRBV7-2 and TRBJ1-1 gives the whole variable domain GAGVSQSPSNKVTEKGKDVELRCDPISGHTALYWYRQSLGQGLEFLIYFQGNSAPDKSGLPSDRFSAERTGGSVSTLTIQRTQQEDSAVYLCASSTQQGSTEAFFGQGTRLTVV.

The genes are TRBV2 and TRBJ1-4, with TRBD1 matching 9 bases. The CDR3 is 14 amino acids. Germline V gene lookup returns CDR1 SNHLY and CDR2 FYNNEI. V shed 6 bases, J shed 8 bases, and the junction held 7 bases outside the gene matches. CDR3 residues: CASSADRGGEKLFF. DNA of the CDR3: TGTGCCAGCAGCGCGGACAGGGGAGGGGAAAAACTGTTTTTT. Full variable domain (remainder filled in from reference TRBV2 and TRBJ1-4): EPEVTQTPSHQVTQMGQEVILRCVPISNHLYFYWYRQILGQKVEFLVSFYNNEISEKSEIFDDQFSVERPDGSNFTLKIRSTKLEDSAMYFCASSADRGGEKLFFGSGTQLSVL.

This chain joins TRBV18 and TRBJ2-5; TRBD1 is a possible D gene (6 bases). The V end was cut by 0 bases, the J end by 2 bases, with 10 bases between. Germline V gene lookup returns CDR1 KGHSH and CDR2 LQKENI. The CDR3 sequence is 15 residues long. CDR3 amino acids: CASSPPGGQQETQYF. The DNA for the CDR3 is TGTGCCAGCTCACCACCAGGGGGACAACAAGAGACCCAGTACTTC.

By its share, this clone is medium-sized. The gene calls are TRBV4-2 and TRBJ2-7; TRBD1 matches 10 bases. The trim removed 3 bases at V and 6 bases at J, leaving 11 bases unmatched. The CDR3 totals 16 residues. Germline lookup yields CDR1 LGHNA and CDR2 YNFKEQ. The CDR3 protein is CASSQATDRDRGEQYF. DNA of the CDR3: TGTGCCAGCAGCCAGGCCACCGATCGGGACAGGGGCGAGCAGTACTTC.